The 23 T cell receptor beta chains reported below all come from one sample, sequenced in a study of T-cell memory formation after mild COVID-19. Using its own MiXCR run on the 5' RACE reads, TCRdb lists one record per CDR3 protein. The data contain over 250,000 distinct CDR3 sequences, roughly 15% of them singletons. The sequenced material came from PBMCs or a T cell subset sorted from them (not recorded which). The receptor source for this set is a man aged 18 to 29 who had mild COVID-19 (a few samples of this study predate the infection). Cell type and time point are not known.

This clonotype has more than one count but fewer than ten. The V and J genes are TRBV5-4 and TRBJ2-4, with a weak D call TRBD1 (5 bases). This CDR3 is 11 amino acids long. V was trimmed by 2 bases and J by 9 bases, leaving 6 bases between them. The germline CDR1 and CDR2 sequences are SGHNT and YYREEE (reference sequence). The CDR3 region has the DNA TGTGCCAGCAGCTTTAGGGGCATTCAGTACTTC. Amino acids: CASSFRGIQYF.

V and J are TRBV5-1 and TRBJ2-7, with D perhaps TRBD2 (6 bases). V was clipped by 3 bases and J by 7 bases, with 20 bases between them. From germline, CDR1 is SGHRS and CDR2 YFSETQ. CDR3 length: 15 residues. CDR3 sequence (DNA): TGCGCCAGCAGCTCCGGGGGTCGGGGATCCTCTGAGCAGTACTTC. The encoded protein is CASSSGGRGSSEQYF.

V and J are TRBV24-1 and TRBJ2-1, with 10 bases that match TRBD1. In germline, CDR1 is KGHDR, CDR2 SFDVKD. The CDR3 loop spans 16 amino acids. Trimming removed 5 bases from V and 3 bases from J; junction bases left unmatched: 6. CDR3 bases: TGTGCCACCAGTGCCACGGACAGGGGGGGCTACAATGAGCAGTTCTTC. Translating it yields CATSATDRGGYNEQFF.

This clonotype has a handful of counts. The chain uses TRBV4-1 and TRBJ2-7, with D uncertain. Germline V gene sequence: CDR1 MGHRA, CDR2 YSYEKL. The CDR3 is made up of 13 amino acids. V was cut by 0 bases and J by 6 bases, with 9 bases left in between. The CDR3 sequence is CASSQDIVREQYV. The CDR3 nucleotides read TGCGCCAGCAGCCAAGATATAGTCCGCGAGCAGTACGTC.

The chain recombines TRBV20-1 with TRBJ1-1; D unclear. V lost 5 bases and J 4 bases, leaving 11 bases between the germline ends. Germline V gene sequence: CDR1 DFQATT, CDR2 SNEGSKA (reference sequence). The CDR3 loop spans 12 amino acids. CDR3 amino acids: CSALPPGTEAFF. The DNA of the CDR3 is TGCAGTGCTCTCCCTCCGGGCACTGAAGCTTTCTTT.

The gene calls are TRBV15 and TRBJ1-4; 8 bases map to TRBD1. Germline V CDR1 and CDR2: LNHNV, YYDKDF (reference sequence). CDR3 length: 17 amino acids. J gave up 4 bases and V 0 bases, and 7 bases lay outside the gene matches. The CDR3 region is CATSRDVGQGYNEKLFF. The CDR3 DNA follows: TGTGCCACCAGCAGAGATGTAGGACAGGGCTATAATGAAAAACTGTTTTTT. The complete variable domain, with remaining parts taken from reference TRBV15 and TRBJ1-4, reads DAMVIQNPRYQVTQFGKPVTLSCSQTLNHNVMYWYQQKSSQAPKLLFHYYDKDFNNEADTPDNFQSRRPNTSFCFLDIRSPGLGDTAMYLCATSRDVGQGYNEKLFFGSGTQLSVL.

The CDR3 coding sequence is TGTGCCAGCAGTTACTCGGACAGGGGGGTCTATGGCTACACCTTC. Translated, it gives CASSYSDRGVYGYTF. The chain recombines TRBV6-5 with TRBJ1-2, with 10 nucleotides matching TRBD1. The V gene end was trimmed by 0 bases and the J gene end by 4 bases; junction bases not matched to a gene: 2. Germline assignment: CDR1 MNHEY and CDR2 SVGAGI. This CDR3 comprises 15 residues.

This clonotype occurred a few times. V gene TRBV28 combines with J gene TRBJ1-1, with D uncertain. Germline V gene lookup returns CDR1 MDHEN and CDR2 SYDVKM. V was trimmed by 7 bases and J by 3 bases, leaving 15 bases between them. There are 14 residues in the CDR3. The CDR3 loop reads CASTLYLRYTEAFF. The DNA for the CDR3 is TGTGCCAGCACCTTATATCTGAGGTACACTGAAGCTTTCTTT.

The J gene is TRBJ2-5, the V gene TRBV6-2 or TRBV6-3; 9 bases are a match to TRBD2. Unmatched junction bases numbered 14, after V lost 5 bases and J lost 4 bases. CDR3 length: 17 residues. Germline CDR1 is MNHEY and CDR2 is SVGEGT. CDR3 amino acids: CASSVSGGTTIPETQYF. The CDR3 nucleotides are TGTGCCAGCAGTGTGAGCGGGGGGACCACTATCCCAGAGACCCAGTACTTC.

The genes are TRBV7-3 and TRBJ2-5, with TRBD2 identical over 14 bases. V shed 5 bases, J shed 6 bases, and the junction held 5 bases outside the gene matches. Germline CDR1 and CDR2: SGHTA and FQGTGA. CDR3 length: 15 residues. CDR3 nucleotides: TGTGCCAGCAGCATGACTAGCGGGGGGGCAAAGACCCAGTACTTC. This codes for CASSMTSGGAKTQYF.

This clonotype appeared a few times. This rearrangement joins TRBV10-3 to TRBJ2-7; D gene unclear. The CDR3 runs to 12 residues. Trimming left V 10 bases short and J 4 bases short, with 14 bases between. The germline V gene encodes CDR1 ENHRY and CDR2 SYGVKD. The DNA for the CDR3 is TGTGCCACCGCGCTGGGGTCGTACGAGCAGTACTTC. It yields the protein CATALGSYEQYF.

The V gene is TRBV19, the J gene TRBJ2-3; D perhaps matches TRBD1 (6 bases). The germline gives CDR1 LNHDA, CDR2 SQIVND (reference sequence). Trimming took off 9 bases at V and 6 bases at J, with 13 bases between the two ends. The CDR3 covers 12 residues. CDR3 bases: TGTGCCAGCAACAGGGTTGGGGATACGCAGTATTTT. It yields the protein CASNRVGDTQYF.

V is TRBV11-2 and J is TRBJ2-2, with D maybe TRBD2 (6 bases). The V end was cut by 5 bases, the J end by 6 bases, with 19 bases between. The CDR3 is 16 amino acids. Per germline, CDR1 SGHAT and CDR2 FQNNGV. The CDR3 sequence: CASSPPPGEDAGELFF. The CDR3 nucleotides read TGTGCCAGCAGCCCCCCCCCGGGGGAGGACGCCGGGGAGCTGTTTTTT.

The table lists this clonotype with a few counts. V usage is TRBV2 and J usage is TRBJ1-1, with D maybe TRBD1 (5 bases). The length of the CDR3 is 14 residues. Germline CDR1 reads SNHLY; CDR2 reads FYNNEI. Trimming stripped 8 bases from V and 0 bases from J, with 13 bases between. The CDR3 here is CASGQGRLNTEAFF. CDR3 bases: TGTGCCAGCGGGCAGGGCCGACTGAACACTGAAGCTTTCTTT.

This clonotype was seen many times. V usage is TRBV7-9 and J usage is TRBJ2-3; weak D call: TRBD2 (5 bases). V was pared by 4 bases and J by 5 bases, with 7 bases between. Germline V lookup: CDR1 SEHNR, CDR2 FQNEAQ (reference sequence). The CDR3 is 12 amino acids. CDR3 sequence reads: CASSSSGDTQYF. CDR3 coding DNA: TGTGCCAGCAGCTCAAGCGGAGATACGCAGTATTTT.

The table lists this clonotype with a count of one. This chain links TRBV11-2 with TRBJ2-4; D assignment may be TRBD1 or TRBD2 (6 bases each). The germline V and J ends were trimmed by 5 bases and 4 bases, with 15 bases remaining between them. Germline lookup yields CDR1 SGHAT and CDR2 FQNNGV. There are 15 residues in the CDR3. This CDR3 is CASSLTRGTKNIQYF. The CDR3 nucleotides are TGTGCCAGCAGCCTCACGAGGGGGACTAAAAACATTCAGTACTTC.

The J gene is TRBJ1-2, the V gene TRBV4-1, with unresolved D. The CDR3 is 15 amino acids. CDR1 and CDR2 from the germline V gene are MGHRA and YSYEKL. Trimming took 4 bases from V and 0 from J, leaving 12 bases between them. The CDR3 is CASSRSDLSNYGYTF. CDR3 in DNA: TGCGCCAGCAGCCGATCAGATCTTTCTAACTATGGCTACACCTTC.

The chain employs TRBV30 and TRBJ1-5; D ambiguous. Germline CDR1 reads GTSNPN; CDR2 reads SVGIG (reference sequence). V was pared by 0 bases and J by 9 bases, with 12 bases between. CDR3 length: 13 amino acids. CDR3 sequence: CAWSVGSPPPQHF. The CDR3 DNA is TGTGCCTGGAGTGTGGGCTCCCCTCCGCCCCAGCATTTT.

This clonotype occurred many times. This sequence joins TRBV5-6 and TRBJ1-1; a weak D match, TRBD1 (6 bases). Germline CDR1 reads SGHDT; CDR2 reads YYEEEE. The germline V and J ends were trimmed by 6 bases and 2 bases, with 11 bases remaining between them. The CDR3 contains 13 residues. CDR3 bases: TGTGCCAGCACCCTAGGGGGAAACACTGAAGCTTTCTTT. Amino acids: CASTLGGNTEAFF.

This clonotype occurred many times. The J gene is TRBJ2-2, the V gene TRBV20-1; D ambiguous. The CDR3 runs to 16 residues. Trimming stripped 0 bases from V and 1 base from J, with 12 bases between. Germline CDR1 and CDR2: DFQATT and SNEGSKA (reference sequence). DNA of the CDR3: TGCAGTGCTAGAGATTGGGAACAGATGAACACCGGGGAGCTGTTTTTT. Protein product: CSARDWEQMNTGELFF.

The chain joins TRBV6-2 or TRBV6-3 to TRBJ1-5; D gene ambiguous. The V end was cut by 5 bases, the J end by 3 bases, with 17 bases between. The germline gives CDR1 MNHEY, CDR2 SVGEGT. This CDR3 comprises 16 residues. CDR3 sequence reads: CASSRSVRLTNQPQHF. CDR3 nucleotide sequence: TGTGCCAGCAGTCGATCGGTACGGCTAACCAATCAGCCCCAGCATTTT.

This clonotype has at least ten counts. The chain employs TRBV19 and TRBJ1-2; TRBD1 agrees at 7 bases. CDR1 is LNHDA, CDR2 SQIVND, per germline (reference sequence). This CDR3 is 14 amino acids long. Trimming took 6 bases from V and 2 from J; bases not matched to a gene: 6. CDR3 sequence reads: CASRAPGQNYGYTF. DNA for the CDR3: TGTGCCAGTAGAGCCCCGGGACAGAACTATGGCTACACCTTC.

This clonotype appeared a few times. CDR3 amino acids: CASSFTGFENIQYF. Written as DNA, the CDR3 is TGCGCCAGCAGCTTTACAGGGTTTGAAAACATTCAGTACTTC. This chain uses TRBV5-1 with TRBJ2-4; maybe TRBD1 (6 bases). Germline-derived CDR1 and CDR2 are SGHRS and YFSETQ. The CDR3 is 14 amino acids. V was trimmed by 2 bases and J by 5 bases, leaving 11 bases between them.